One T cell receptor (beta chain) is described in this entry. As yet, its antigen is unknown. The data derive from a study of T cells after yellow fever vaccination. Whole-study findings and limits: A limited proportion of clonotypes was detected within both the CD4 and CD8 compartments. At under 98% for CD4 and around 91% for CD8, most primary-vaccination clones showed up again after the booster.

TCRdb independently ran MiXCR on the 5' RACE reads; one entry per CDR3 protein. The sample has 150,000 to 200,000 distinct CDR3 sequences, about 11% seen once; the top ten hold about 38%. Per germline, CDR1 MNHEY and CDR2 SVGEGT. CDR3 length: 11 amino acids. Between the trimmed V and J ends, which lost 8 bases and 5 bases, there was a span of 9 bases. J is TRBJ2-5 and V is TRBV6-2 or TRBV6-3, with D possibly matching TRBD1 (6 bases). This receptor was obtained from a man between 18 and 29 years old who received the YFV17D yellow fever vaccine. The specimen comprised CD8+ T cells sorted from PBMCs, sampled 15 days after the yellow fever booster vaccination. The CDR3 is CASGGRETQYF. The CDR3 nucleotides are TGTGCCAGCGGGGGCCGGGAGACCCAGTACTTC.